The next 14 T cell receptor beta chains were all read from a single sample in a study of blood T cell repertoires in COVID-19. Profiled with immunoSEQ multiplex PCR; TCRdb holds only in-frame clones, not every one. This sample has some 300,000 clones, with 88% found just once. Specimen: PBMCs or T cells enriched from blood (not recorded which). The receptors derive from a woman in her twenties or thirties who had recovered from COVID-19.

Concerning this clone itself: No DNA is shown, since the ends of the CDR3 on it are uncertain; the CDR3 is the one TCRdb lists. The chain links TRBV27 to TRBJ1-2; TRBD1 reflects the table's D call only, with no check against the DNA. The germline CDR1 and CDR2 sequences are MNHEY and SMNVEV (reference sequence). The CDR3 is 13 amino acids in total, end residues counted. The CDR3 sequence is CASSFGPGYGYTF.

The chain carries TRBV11-2 and TRBJ2-1; TRBD2 agrees at 10 bases. The V and J ends lost 7 bases and 1 base, in that order; junction bases with no gene match: 10. The CDR3 covers 17 residues. Germline V lookup: CDR1 SGHAT, CDR2 FQNNGV. CDR3 nucleotides: TGTGCCAGCACCCCCCAACTAGCGGGGAGGTCCTACAATGAGCAGTTCTTC. As protein: CASTPQLAGRSYNEQFF.

CDR3 bases: TGTGCCAGCAGCTTGAAGGGGACGAACACCGGGGAGCTGTTTTTT. The encoded protein is CASSLKGTNTGELFF. The chain has TRBV5-4 and TRBJ2-2; tentatively, D is TRBD1 (5 bases). The CDR3 runs to 15 residues. Between the trimmed V and J ends, which lost 1 base and 0 bases, there was a span of 7 bases. Germline V gene lookup returns CDR1 SGHNT and CDR2 YYREEE (reference sequence).

Only one count was recorded for this clone. The chain uses TRBV7-9 and TRBJ2-3, with 8 bases identical to TRBD1. This CDR3 comprises 15 residues. Germline trimming cut 4 bases from V and 2 bases from J; bases unmatched to any gene: 5. Germline loops: CDR1 SEHNR, CDR2 FQNEAQ (reference sequence). As DNA, the CDR3 is TGTGCCAGCAGCTCCGACAGGGGAGCCACAGATACGCAGTATTTT. Translating gives CASSSDRGATDTQYF.

The chain joins TRBV6-2 or TRBV6-3 to TRBJ1-5, with TRBD1 identical over 8 bases. This CDR3 has 19 amino acids. CDR1 MNHEY and CDR2 SVGEGT come from the germline V gene. The V segment lost 5 bases and the J segment 0 bases; nucleotides outside the gene matches: 15. The CDR3 nucleotides read TGTGCCAGCAGTAAGACCAGAGGACAGGGTTCGATTAGCAATCAGCCCCAGCATTTT. It is translated as CASSKTRGQGSISNQPQHF.

The V gene is TRBV19, the J gene TRBJ1-1; D is uncertain. Germline CDR1 reads LNHDA; CDR2 reads SQIVND (reference sequence). The CDR3 sequence is 15 residues long. V shed 2 bases and J shed 4 bases, with 14 bases lying between them. The CDR3: CASSIIEGFGTEAFF. As DNA, the CDR3 is TGTGCCAGTAGTATAATTGAGGGATTTGGCACTGAAGCTTTCTTT.

V is TRBV6-4 and J is TRBJ2-3; a possible D gene is TRBD1 (5 bases). V lost 2 bases and J lost 1, with 7 bases in between. The CDR3 totals 14 residues. Germline-derived CDR1 and CDR2 are MRHNA and SNTAGT. CDR3 DNA: TGTGCCAGCAGTGACGGACACCGCACAGATACGCAGTATTTT. Translating it yields CASSDGHRTDTQYF.

This rearrangement joins TRBV5-5 to TRBJ2-2, with TRBD2 identical over 9 bases. The CDR3 consists of 16 residues. From germline, CDR1 is SGHKS and CDR2 YYEKEE (reference sequence). V lost 1 base and J lost 2; bases outside the gene matches: 3. CDR3 loop: CASSLRGGVNTGELFF. The DNA for the CDR3 is TGTGCCAGCAGCTTGCGCGGGGGGGTAAACACCGGGGAGCTGTTTTTT.

The V call is TRBV7-9, the J call TRBJ2-2, with a possible D match to TRBD2 (5 bases). The germline V and J ends were trimmed by 5 bases and 3 bases, with 10 bases remaining between them. Germline V gene sequence: CDR1 SEHNR, CDR2 FQNEAQ (reference sequence). The CDR3 length is 14 residues. The CDR3 DNA reads as TGTGCCAGCAGCCAGACCGGGGACACCGGGGAGCTGTTTTTT. Amino acids: CASSQTGDTGELFF.

V is TRBV2 and J is TRBJ2-7; 9 nucleotides align to TRBD2. The CDR3 is 15 amino acids. The ends lost 4 bases at V and 1 base at J; junction bases unmatched: 5. Per the germline V gene, CDR1 is SNHLY and CDR2 is FYNNEI. The DNA of the CDR3 is TGTGCCAGCAGTGGAGCTAGCGGGATATCCTACGAGCAGTACTTC. As protein: CASSGASGISYEQYF. Variable domain in full (rest from reference TRBV2 and TRBJ2-7): EPEVTQTPSHQVTQMGQEVILRCVPISNHLYFYWYRQILGQKVEFLVSFYNNEISEKSEIFDDQFSVERPDGSNFTLKIRSTKLEDSAMYFCASSGASGISYEQYFGPGTRLTVT.

V is TRBV5-6 and J is TRBJ2-5, with D possibly TRBD2 on 5 matching bases. The ends were cut back, 2 bases at V and 5 bases at J, with 13 bases in the middle. Per the germline V gene, CDR1 is SGHDT and CDR2 is YYEEEE. The CDR3 is 14 amino acids. The CDR3 DNA follows: TGTGCCAGCAGCTTTGTGGGCGGGCTGGAGACCCAGTACTTC. Amino acid sequence: CASSFVGGLETQYF.

This clone has only a few counts. The chain employs TRBV4-1 and TRBJ2-2; the D gene is possibly TRBD1 (6 bases). This CDR3 has 14 residues. The germline V and J ends were trimmed by 4 bases and 3 bases, with 9 bases remaining between them. Germline CDR1 is MGHRA and CDR2 is YSYEKL. CDR3 loop: CASSRRGHTGELFF. The CDR3 DNA reads as TGCGCCAGCAGCCGCAGGGGCCACACCGGGGAGCTGTTTTTT.

V gene TRBV18 combines with J gene TRBJ2-7; 9 bases map to TRBD1. This CDR3 has 15 residues. Germline assignment: CDR1 KGHSH and CDR2 LQKENI. V lost 3 bases, J lost 3 bases, and 6 bases stayed unmatched. CDR3 in DNA: TGTGCCAGCTCACCCCAGAAGGACAGGGGCTACGAGCAGTACTTC. The encoded protein is CASSPQKDRGYEQYF.

The chain uses TRBV19 and TRBJ2-6; tentatively, D is TRBD1 (6 bases). CDR3 length equals 16 residues. The germline V and J ends were trimmed by 3 bases and 2 bases, with 11 bases remaining between them. Per the germline V gene, CDR1 is LNHDA and CDR2 is SQIVND (reference sequence). The CDR3 nucleotides are TGTGCCAGTAGTATCCCAGGGGCAACTGGGGCCAACGTCCTGACTTTC. This codes for CASSIPGATGANVLTF.